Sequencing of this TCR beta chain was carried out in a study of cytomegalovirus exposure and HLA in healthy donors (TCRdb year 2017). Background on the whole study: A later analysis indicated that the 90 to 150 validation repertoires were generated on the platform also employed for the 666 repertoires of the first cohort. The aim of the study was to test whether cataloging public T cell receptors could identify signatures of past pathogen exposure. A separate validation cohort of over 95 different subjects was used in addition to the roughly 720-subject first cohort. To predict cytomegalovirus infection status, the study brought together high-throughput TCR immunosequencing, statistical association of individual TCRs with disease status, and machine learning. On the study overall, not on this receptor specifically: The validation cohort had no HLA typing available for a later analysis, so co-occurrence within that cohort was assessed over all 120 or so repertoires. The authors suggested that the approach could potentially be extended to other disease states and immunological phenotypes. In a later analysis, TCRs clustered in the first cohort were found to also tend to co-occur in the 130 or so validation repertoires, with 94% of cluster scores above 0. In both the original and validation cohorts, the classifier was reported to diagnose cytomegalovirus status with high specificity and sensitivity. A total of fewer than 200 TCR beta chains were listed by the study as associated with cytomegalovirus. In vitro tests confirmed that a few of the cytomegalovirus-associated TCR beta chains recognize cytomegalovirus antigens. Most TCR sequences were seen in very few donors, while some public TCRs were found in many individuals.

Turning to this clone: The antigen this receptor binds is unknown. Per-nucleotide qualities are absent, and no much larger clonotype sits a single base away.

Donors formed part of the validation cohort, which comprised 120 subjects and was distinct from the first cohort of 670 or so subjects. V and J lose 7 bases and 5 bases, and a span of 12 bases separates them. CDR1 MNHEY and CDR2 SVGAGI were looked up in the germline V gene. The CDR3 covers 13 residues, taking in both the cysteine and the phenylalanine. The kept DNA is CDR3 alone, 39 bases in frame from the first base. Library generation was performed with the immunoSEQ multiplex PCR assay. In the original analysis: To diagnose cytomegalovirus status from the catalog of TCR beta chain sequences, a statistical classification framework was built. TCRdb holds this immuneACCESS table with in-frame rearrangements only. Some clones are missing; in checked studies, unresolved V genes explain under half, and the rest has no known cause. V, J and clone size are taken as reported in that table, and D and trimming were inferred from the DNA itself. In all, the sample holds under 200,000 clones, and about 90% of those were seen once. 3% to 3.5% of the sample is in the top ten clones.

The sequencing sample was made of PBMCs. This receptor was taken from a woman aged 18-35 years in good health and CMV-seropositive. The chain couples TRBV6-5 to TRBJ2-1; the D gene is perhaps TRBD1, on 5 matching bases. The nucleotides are TGTGCCAGCAATCCACAGGCCCACAATGAGCAGTTCTTC. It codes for CASNPQAHNEQFF.